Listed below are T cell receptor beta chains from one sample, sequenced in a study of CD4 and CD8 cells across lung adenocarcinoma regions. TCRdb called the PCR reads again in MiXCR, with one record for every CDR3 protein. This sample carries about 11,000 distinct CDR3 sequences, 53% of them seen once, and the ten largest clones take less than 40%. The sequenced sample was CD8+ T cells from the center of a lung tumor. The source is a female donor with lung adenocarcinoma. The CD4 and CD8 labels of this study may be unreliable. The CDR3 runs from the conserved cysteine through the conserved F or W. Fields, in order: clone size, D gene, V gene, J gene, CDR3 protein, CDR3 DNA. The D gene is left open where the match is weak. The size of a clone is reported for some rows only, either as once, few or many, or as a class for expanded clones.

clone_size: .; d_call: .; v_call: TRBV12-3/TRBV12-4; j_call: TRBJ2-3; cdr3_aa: CASSLGAQLDVGTQYF; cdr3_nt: TGTGCCAGCAGTTTAGGAGCACAGCTTGACGTGGGTACGCAGTATTTT
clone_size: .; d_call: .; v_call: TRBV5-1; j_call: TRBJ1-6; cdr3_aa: CASSLGDYDSPLHF; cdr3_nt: TGCGCCAGCAGCTTGGGCGATTATGATTCACCCCTCCACTTT
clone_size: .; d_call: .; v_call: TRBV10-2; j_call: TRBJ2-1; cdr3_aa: CASSEPHTIQFVSNEQFF; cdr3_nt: TGCGCCAGCAGCGAGCCCCATACTATACAATTTGTGTCCAATGAGCAGTTCTTC
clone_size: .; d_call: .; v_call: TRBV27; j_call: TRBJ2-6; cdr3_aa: CASSLSTGPGANDQNF; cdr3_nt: TGTGCCAGCAGTTTATCAACAGGGCCGGGCGCCAACGACCAGAACTTC
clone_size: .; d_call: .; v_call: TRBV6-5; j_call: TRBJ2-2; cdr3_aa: CASSSYSGDSDTGELFF; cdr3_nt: TGTGCCAGCAGTTCCTACTCCGGGGATTCGGACACCGGGGAGCTGTTTTTT
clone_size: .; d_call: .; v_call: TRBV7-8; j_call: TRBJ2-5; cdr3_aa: CASSSGLNLRVETQYF; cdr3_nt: TGTGCCAGCAGCTCGGGACTCAACCTCCGGGTAGAGACCCAGTACTTC
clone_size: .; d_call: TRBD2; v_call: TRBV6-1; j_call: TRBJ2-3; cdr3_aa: CASSETGLAGVRGRSGDTQYF; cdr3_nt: TGTGCCAGCAGTGAAACAGGACTAGCGGGAGTAAGAGGCAGATCGGGAGATACGCAGTATTTT
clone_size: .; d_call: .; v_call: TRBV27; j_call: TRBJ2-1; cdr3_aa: CASSPGGPNEQFF; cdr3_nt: TGTGCCAGCAGTCCCGGGGGCCCTAATGAGCAGTTCTTC
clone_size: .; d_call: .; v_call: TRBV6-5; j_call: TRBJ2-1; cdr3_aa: CASSYSVSGDAQFF; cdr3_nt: TGTGCCAGCAGTTACTCGGTTAGTGGAGATGCGCAGTTCTTC
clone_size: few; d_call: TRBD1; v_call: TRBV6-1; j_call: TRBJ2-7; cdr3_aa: CASSDRGQGSYEQYF; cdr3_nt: TGTGCCAGCAGTGACCGGGGACAGGGCTCCTACGAGCAGTACTTC
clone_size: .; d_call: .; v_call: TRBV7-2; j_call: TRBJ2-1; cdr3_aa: CASSFRYEQFF; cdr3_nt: TGTGCCAGCAGCTTCAGGTATGAGCAGTTCTTC
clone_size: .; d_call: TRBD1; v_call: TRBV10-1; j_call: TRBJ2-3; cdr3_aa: CASKGQGADTQYF; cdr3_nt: TGCGCCAGCAAAGGACAGGGGGCAGATACGCAGTATTTT
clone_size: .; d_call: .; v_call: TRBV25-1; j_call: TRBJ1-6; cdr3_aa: CASSERWNSPLHF; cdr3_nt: TGTGCCAGCAGTGAACGTTGGAATTCACCCCTCCACTTT
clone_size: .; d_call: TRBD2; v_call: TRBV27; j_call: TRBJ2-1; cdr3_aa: CASSTGTSVSNEQFF; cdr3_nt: TGTGCCAGCAGTACCGGGACTAGCGTTTCGAATGAGCAGTTCTTC
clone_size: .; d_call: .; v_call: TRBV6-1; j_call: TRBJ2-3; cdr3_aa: CASSPGVGGKDTQYF; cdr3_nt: TGTGCCAGCAGTCCGGGCGTGGGGGGCAAAGACACTCAGTATTTT
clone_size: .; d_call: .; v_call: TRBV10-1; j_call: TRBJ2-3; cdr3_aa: CASSELDWTDTDTQYF; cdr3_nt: TGCGCCAGCAGTGAACTAGATTGGACAGACACAGATACGCAGTATTTT
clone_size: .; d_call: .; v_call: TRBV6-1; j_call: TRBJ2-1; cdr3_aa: CASGLSAVSGDEQYF; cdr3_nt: TGTGCCAGCGGACTCTCCGCTGTGAGCGGAGATGAGCAGTACTTT
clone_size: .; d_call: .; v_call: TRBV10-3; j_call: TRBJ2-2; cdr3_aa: CPGKETGSTGALFF; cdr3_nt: TGTCCGGGCAAAGAGACTGGGAGCACCGGGGCGCTGTTTTTT
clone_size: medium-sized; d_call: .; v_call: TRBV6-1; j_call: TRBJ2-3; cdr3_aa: CASRRSTDTQYF; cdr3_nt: TGTGCCAGCCGGAGAAGCACAGATACGCAGTATTTT
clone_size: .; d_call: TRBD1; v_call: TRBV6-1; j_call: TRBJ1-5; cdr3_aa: CASSVSRGQGNQPQHF; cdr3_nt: TGTGCCAGCAGTGTTAGTCGGGGACAGGGCAATCAGCCCCAGCATTTT
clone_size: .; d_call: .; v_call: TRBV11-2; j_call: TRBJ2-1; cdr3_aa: CASNPSGSWGGNEQFF; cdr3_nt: TGTGCCAGCAACCCGTCCGGTTCATGGGGAGGAAATGAGCAGTTCTTC
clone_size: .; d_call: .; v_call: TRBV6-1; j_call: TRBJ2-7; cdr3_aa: CASSGYEQYF; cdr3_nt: TGTGCCAGCAGTGGCTACGAGCAGTACTTC
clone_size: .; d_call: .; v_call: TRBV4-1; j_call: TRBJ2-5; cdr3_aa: CASSQDWAGQETQYF; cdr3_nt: TGCGCCAGCAGCCAAGATTGGGCAGGGCAAGAGACCCAGTACTTC
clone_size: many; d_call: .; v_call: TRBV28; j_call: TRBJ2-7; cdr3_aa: CASSLSSYEQYF; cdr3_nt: TGTGCCAGCAGTTTAAGCTCCTACGAGCAGTACTTC
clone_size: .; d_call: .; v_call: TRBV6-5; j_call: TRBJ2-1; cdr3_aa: CASRFSGMSGNTQYF; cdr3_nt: TGTGCCAGCAGATTCTCGGGGATGAGCGGCAATACGCAGTACTTT
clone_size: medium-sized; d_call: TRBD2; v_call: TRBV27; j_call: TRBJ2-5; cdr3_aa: CASSPAGTSGTQYF; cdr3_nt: TGTGCCAGCTCCCCCGCAGGGACTAGCGGCACCCAGTACTTC
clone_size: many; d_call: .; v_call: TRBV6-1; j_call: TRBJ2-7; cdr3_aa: CASRPRGESYEQYF; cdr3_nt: TGTGCCAGCAGGCCCAGGGGGGAGTCCTACGAGCAGTACTTC
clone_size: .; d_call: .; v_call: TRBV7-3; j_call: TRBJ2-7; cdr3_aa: CASSFGGEQYF; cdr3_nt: TGTGCCAGCAGCTTCGGGGGCGAGCAGTACTTC
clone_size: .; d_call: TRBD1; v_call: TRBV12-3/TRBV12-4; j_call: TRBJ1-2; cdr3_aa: CASSSTPTGLNYGYTF; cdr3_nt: TGTGCCAGCAGTTCCACCCCGACAGGGCTCAACTATGGCTACACCTTC
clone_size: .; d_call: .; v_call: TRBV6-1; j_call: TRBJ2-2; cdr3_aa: CASRDPGRETRELFF; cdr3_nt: TGTGCCAGCAGGGATCCGGGACGGGAGACCAGGGAGCTGTTTTTT
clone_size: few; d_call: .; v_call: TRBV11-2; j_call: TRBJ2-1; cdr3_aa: CASSFQGGSYNEQFF; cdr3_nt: TGTGCCAGCAGCTTCCAGGGGGGGTCCTACAATGAGCAGTTCTTC
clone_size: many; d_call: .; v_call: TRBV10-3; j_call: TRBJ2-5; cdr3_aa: CAISVGEGGLTSRQETQYF; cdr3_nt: TGTGCCATCAGCGTAGGGGAGGGGGGACTGACCTCCCGACAAGAGACCCAGTACTTC
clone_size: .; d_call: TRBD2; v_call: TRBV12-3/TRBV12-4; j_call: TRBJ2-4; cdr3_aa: CASGTSGLGKNIQYF; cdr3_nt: TGTGCCAGCGGGACTAGCGGGTTAGGCAAAAACATTCAGTACTTT
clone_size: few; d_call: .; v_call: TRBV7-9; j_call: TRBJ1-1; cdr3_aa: CASTKPITNTEAFF; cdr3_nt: TGTGCCAGCACAAAACCTATAACGAACACTGAAGCTTTCTTT
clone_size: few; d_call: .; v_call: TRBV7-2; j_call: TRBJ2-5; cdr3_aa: CASSLVRARETQYF; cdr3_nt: .
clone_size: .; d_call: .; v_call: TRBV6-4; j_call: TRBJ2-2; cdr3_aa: CASSVNGGTGELFF; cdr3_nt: TGTGCCAGCAGTGTGAATGGGGGTACCGGGGAGCTGTTTTTT
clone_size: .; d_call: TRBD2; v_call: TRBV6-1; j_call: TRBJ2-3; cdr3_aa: CASSPSGHPTTETQYF; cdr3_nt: TGTGCCAGCAGTCCTAGCGGGCACCCAACCACAGAGACCCAGTACTTT
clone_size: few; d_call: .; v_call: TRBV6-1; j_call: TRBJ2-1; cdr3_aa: CASSVARNNEQFF; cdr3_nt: TGTGCCAGCAGTGTGGCTCGAAACAATGAGCAGTTCTTC
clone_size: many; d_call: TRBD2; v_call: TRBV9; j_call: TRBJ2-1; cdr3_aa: CASSLRPGTSGYNEQFF; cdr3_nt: TGTGCCAGCAGCCTCCGCCCCGGGACTAGCGGGTACAATGAGCAGTTCTTC
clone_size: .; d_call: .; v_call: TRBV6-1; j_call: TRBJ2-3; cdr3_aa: CASRKGAVDTGTQYF; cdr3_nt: TGTGCCAGCAGGAAAGGGGCTGTGGACACAGGGACGCAGTATTTT
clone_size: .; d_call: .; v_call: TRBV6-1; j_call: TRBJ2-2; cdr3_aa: CASTGRGGVPGELFF; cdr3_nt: TGTGCCAGCACCGGAAGGGGCGGCGTGCCCGGGGAGCTGTTTTTT
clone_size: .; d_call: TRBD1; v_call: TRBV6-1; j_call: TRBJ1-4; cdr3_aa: CASSPRGRNEKLFF; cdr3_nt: TGTGCCAGCAGCCCCAGGGGGCGTAATGAAAAACTGTTTTTT
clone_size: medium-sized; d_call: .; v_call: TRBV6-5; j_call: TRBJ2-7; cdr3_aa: CASSSYSFQTGYEQYF; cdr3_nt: TGTGCCAGCAGTTCCTACAGTTTTCAGACCGGGTACGAGCAGTACTTC
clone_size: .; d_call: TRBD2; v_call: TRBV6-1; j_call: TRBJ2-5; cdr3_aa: CACRPSGGRTPETQYF; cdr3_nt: TGTGCCTGCAGGCCGAGCGGGGGCCGTACCCCAGAGACGCAGTACTTC
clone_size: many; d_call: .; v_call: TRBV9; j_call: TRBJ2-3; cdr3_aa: CASTPGLTDTQYF; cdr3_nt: TGTGCCAGCACTCCCGGCCTCACAGATACGCAGTATTTT
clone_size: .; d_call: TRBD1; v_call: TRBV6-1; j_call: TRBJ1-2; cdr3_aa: CASSEGSGQGYGYTF; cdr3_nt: TGTGCCAGCAGTGAAGGATCGGGACAGGGGTATGGCTACACCTTC
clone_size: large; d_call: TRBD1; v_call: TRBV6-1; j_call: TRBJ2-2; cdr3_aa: CASRKGGADTGELFF; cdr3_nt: TGTGCCAGCAGGAAAGGGGGCGCGGACACCGGGGAGCTGTTTTTT
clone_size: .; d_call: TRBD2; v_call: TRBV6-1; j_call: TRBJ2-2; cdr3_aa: CASSRSGLAGGYTGELFF; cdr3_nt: TGTGCCAGCAGCCGATCGGGACTAGCGGGAGGTTACACCGGGGAGCTGTTTTTT
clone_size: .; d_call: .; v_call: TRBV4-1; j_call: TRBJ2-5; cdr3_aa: CASSQADGGGRGPETQYF; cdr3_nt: TGCGCCAGCAGCCAAGCGGACGGCGGGGGCCGTGGCCCAGAGACCCAGTACTTC
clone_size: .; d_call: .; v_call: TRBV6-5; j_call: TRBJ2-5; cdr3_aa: CASSYSGGGTQYF; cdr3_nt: TGTGCCAGCAGTTACTCGGGAGGGGGGACCCAGTACTTC